This is a list of T cell receptor beta chains from one sample in a study of T cell changes during pregnancy in multiple sclerosis. This table comes from immunoSEQ multiplex PCR, and its TCRdb copy is limited to in-frame clones, with some not included. This sample has about 76,000 clones, with roughly 93% found just once. The material sequenced was peripheral blood, taken in the second trimester of pregnancy. Receptors originate from a female donor with multiple sclerosis, enrolled in a pregnancy study. Each CDR3 is given without its conserved first and last residue. Fields, in order: V gene, CDR3 length, clone size, J gene, CDR3 protein. A clone size is listed for some rows: how often the clone was seen (once, few, many), or a class if it is expanded.

TRBV29-1	12	-	TRBJ1-2	SVGGGGRGHGYT
TRBV5-6	14	once	TRBJ2-1	ASSWAGTGEPHEQF
TRBV30	13	-	TRBJ2-3	ACLGRVPSTDTQY
TRBV6-6	11	-	TRBJ1-2	ASSYRDRVGYT
TRBV9	12	-	TRBJ2-1	ASSAGGGPSEQF
TRBV2	8	-	TRBJ1-1	ASRTSEAF
TRBV4-1	13	-	TRBJ1-3	ASSQDRGPGNTIY
TRBV6-1	14	-	TRBJ1-2	ASSEDGGGRPYGYT
TRBV10-3	12	-	TRBJ2-7	AISEGQDLREQY
TRBV7-9	12	few	TRBJ1-2	ASSPTGANYGYT
TRBV10-2	12	-	TRBJ1-1	ASISLDRNTEAF
TRBV5-6	15	-	TRBJ1-1	ASSRLGGLTSNTEAF
TRBV30	17	-	TRBJ2-7	AAYTSFVAGGPSTTEQY
TRBV14	10	-	TRBJ2-7	ASRAGMSEQY
TRBV4-1	14	once	TRBJ2-2	ASSQDPGRASGELF
TRBV10-3	13	-	TRBJ1-2	AISGSGAANYGYT
TRBV5-1	11	few	TRBJ1-2	ASSLEQGYGYT
TRBV1	13	-	TRBJ1-5	TSSQEDRNNQPQH
TRBV18	14	-	TRBJ1-2	ASSPGGQPVRDGYT
TRBV30	12	-	TRBJ1-5	AWSAGYGNQPQH
TRBV19	11	-	TRBJ1-2	ASNPGTGYGYT
TRBV6-1	16	-	TRBJ2-3	ASSGRVSGGTSTDTQY
TRBV1	14	-	TRBJ1-2	TSSQPWDRGFYGYT
TRBV2	17	-	TRBJ2-2	ASTSGTSGRAGNTGELF
TRBV9	12	-	TRBJ2-1	ASSDYRDYNEQF
TRBV14	15	-	TRBJ2-1	ASSQPLTGGSYNEQF
TRBV2	13	-	TRBJ1-5	ASRLRGGGDQPQH
TRBV6-4	13	-	TRBJ1-2	ASSKDTETVYGYT
TRBV7-2	11	-	TRBJ2-7	ASSLRQGYEQY
TRBV7-3	13	-	TRBJ1-2	ASSLRGTDAYGYT
TRBV7-2	13	-	TRBJ1-2	ASSFQSGPNYGYT